The next 8 T cell receptor beta chains were all read from a single sample in a study of beta chain features in type 1 diabetes. Study results and caveats: Shorter TCRB CDR3s, moderately but significantly so, were found in Type 1 diabetes patients in all four CD4+ subsets.

Their recognized antigens are unknown. Isolated RNA was reverse transcribed in full, so expressed TCRB transcripts were sequenced. Libraries were prepared by immunoSEQ multiplex PCR; TCRdb keeps only in-frame clonotypes and omits some of them. The sample lists 200,000 to 300,000 clones; roughly 13% were seen once. Sequenced: naive CD4+ T cells from blood. The receptors were gathered from a man under 40 with type 1 diabetes.

The J gene is TRBJ1-6, the V gene TRBV5-1, with TRBD1 matching 7 bases. Germline V gene data show CDR1 as SGHRS and CDR2 as YFSETQ. The CDR3 sequence is 15 residues long. Trimming took 3 bases from V and 3 from J; bases not matched to a gene: 3. The chain's CDR3 is CASSWGQNYNSPLHF. Here the CDR3 DNA reads TGCGCCAGCAGCTGGGGACAGAACTATAATTCACCCCTCCACTTT.

The CDR3 coding sequence is TGTGCCAGTAGTACCCGGGACAGACCCCATGGCTACACCTTC. This encodes CASSTRDRPHGYTF. The chain links TRBV19 to TRBJ1-2; 7 positions agree with TRBD1. Germline CDR1 and CDR2: LNHDA and SQIVND (reference sequence). This CDR3 has 14 residues. V shed 4 bases and J 6 bases; nucleotides not matched to a gene: 8.

On this clone itself: The sample contains more than one DNA sequence encoding this CDR3. This chain links TRBV5-1 with TRBJ2-5, with TRBD2 matching 8 bases. The CDR3 has 14 amino acids. The junction had 4 bases not matched to a gene; V was cut back by 4 bases and J by 2 bases. The V gene's germline CDR1 is SGHRS and CDR2 YFSETQ. The chain's CDR3 is CASSATSGQETQYF. The DNA of the CDR3 is TGCGCCAGCAGCGCCACTAGCGGACAAGAGACCCAGTACTTC.

As concerns this clone: Germline is not matched at one junction end, which may reflect a read error. V gene TRBV5-1 combines with J gene TRBJ2-7; TRBD1 is a possible D gene (5 bases). CDR1 is SGHRS, CDR2 YFSETQ, per germline. This CDR3 has 13 amino acids. The CDR3 DNA reads as TGCGCCAGCAGCTTCCAGGGCTCCGACGAGCAGTACTTC. Translation gives CASSFQGSDEQYF.

This clone was seen a handful of times. V gene TRBV5-6 combines with J gene TRBJ2-5; possible D gene TRBD1, 6 bases. The CDR3 runs 13 residues. Germline CDR1 reads SGHDT; CDR2 reads YYEEEE. V lost 7 bases, J lost 5 bases, and 15 bases lay in between. For the CDR3, the DNA is TGTGCCAGCTGGGGGCAGGGTCGGGAGACCCAGTACTTC. Its translation is CASWGQGRETQYF. The whole variable domain, remainder taken from reference TRBV5-6 and TRBJ2-5, is DAGVTQSPTHLIKTRGQQVTLRCSPKSGHDTVSWYQQALGQGPQFIFQYYEEEERQRGNFPDRFSGHQFPNYSSELNVNALLLGDSALYLCASWGQGRETQYFGPGTRLLVL.

The V gene is TRBV5-5, the J gene TRBJ2-1; 7 bases fit TRBD2. Germline loops: CDR1 SGHKS, CDR2 YYEKEE (reference sequence). The CDR3 contains 14 residues. V shed 9 bases and J 3 bases; nucleotides not matched to a gene: 9. The CDR3 sequence is CATTTGGVYNEQFF. The CDR3 region has the DNA TGTGCCACGACTACGGGAGGTGTCTACAATGAGCAGTTCTTC.

Only a few counts were recorded for this clone. The chain employs TRBV19 and TRBJ2-7; weak D call: TRBD2 (5 bases). V lost 3 bases and J 6 bases, leaving 15 bases between the germline ends. The germline gives CDR1 LNHDA, CDR2 SQIVND (reference sequence). The CDR3 loop spans 14 amino acids. The CDR3 spells CASSMAGTYVEQYF. CDR3 DNA: TGTGCCAGTAGTATGGCGGGTACCTACGTCGAGCAGTACTTC. The full variable domain, rest sourced from reference TRBV19 and TRBJ2-7, is DGGITQSPKYLFRKEGQNVTLSCEQNLNHDAMYWYRQDPGQGLRLIYYSQIVNDFQKGDIAEGYSVSREKKESFPLTVTSAQKNPTAFYLCASSMAGTYVEQYFGPGTRLTVT.

This clone was detected only a few times. The V gene is TRBV25-1, the J gene TRBJ1-1, with 9 bases aligning to TRBD1. V shed 8 bases and J 7 bases; nucleotides not matched to a gene: 14. This CDR3 has 15 amino acids. Germline V gives CDR1 MGHDK, CDR2 SYGVNS. Here the CDR3 reads CASAGQGMVVGEAFF. The CDR3 DNA reads as TGTGCCAGCGCTGGACAGGGGATGGTGGTAGGTGAAGCTTTCTTT. Full variable domain (missing parts from reference TRBV25-1 and TRBJ1-1): EADIYQTPRYLVIGTGKKITLECSQTMGHDKMYWYQQDPGMELHLIHYSYGVNSTEKGDLSSESTVSRIRTEHFPLTLESARPSHTSQYLCASAGQGMVVGEAFFGQGTRLTVV.